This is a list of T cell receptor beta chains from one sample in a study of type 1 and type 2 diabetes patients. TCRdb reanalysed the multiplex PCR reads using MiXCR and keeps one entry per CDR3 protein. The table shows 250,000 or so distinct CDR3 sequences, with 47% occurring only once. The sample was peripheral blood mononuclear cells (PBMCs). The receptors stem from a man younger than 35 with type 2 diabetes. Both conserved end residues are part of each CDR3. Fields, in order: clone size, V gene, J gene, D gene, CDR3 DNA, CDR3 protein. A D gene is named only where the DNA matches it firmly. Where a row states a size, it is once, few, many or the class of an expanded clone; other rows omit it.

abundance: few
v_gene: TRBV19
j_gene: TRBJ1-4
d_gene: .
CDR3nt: TGTGCCAGTACGGGGAGGGGGGAGCGAGAAAAACTGTTTTTT
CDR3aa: CASTGRGEREKLFF

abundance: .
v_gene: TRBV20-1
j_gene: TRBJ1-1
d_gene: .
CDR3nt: TGCAGTGCTAGAGAGGGACAAATCACTGAAGCTTTCTTT
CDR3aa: CSAREGQITEAFF

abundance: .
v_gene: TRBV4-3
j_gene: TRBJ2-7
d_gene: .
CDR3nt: TGCGCCAGCAGCCGCCTTCTGCAGGGATCCTACGAGCAGTACTTC
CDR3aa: CASSRLLQGSYEQYF

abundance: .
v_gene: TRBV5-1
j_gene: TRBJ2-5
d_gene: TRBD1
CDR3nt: TGCGCCAGCGAACAGGGGGGTGGCGAGACCCAGTACTTC
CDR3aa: CASEQGGGETQYF

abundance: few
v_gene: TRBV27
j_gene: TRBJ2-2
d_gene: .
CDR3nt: TGTGCCAGCAGTATGACAGTCTCTGGGGAGCTGTTTTTT
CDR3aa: CASSMTVSGELFF

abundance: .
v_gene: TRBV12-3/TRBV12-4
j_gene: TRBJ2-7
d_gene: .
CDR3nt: TGTGCCAGCAGCCACCCGGACTGGGGCAGCACCTACGAGCAGTACTTC
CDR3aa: CASSHPDWGSTYEQYF

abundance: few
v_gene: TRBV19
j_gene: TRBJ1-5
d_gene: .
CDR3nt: TGTGCCAGTAGCCCCAGGGGAGGGCAGCCCCAGCATTTT
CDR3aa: CASSPRGGQPQHF

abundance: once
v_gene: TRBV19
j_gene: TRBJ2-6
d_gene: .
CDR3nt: TGTGCCAGTAGTAGGGACACAGGCTCTGGGGCCAACGTCCTGACTTTC
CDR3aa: CASSRDTGSGANVLTF

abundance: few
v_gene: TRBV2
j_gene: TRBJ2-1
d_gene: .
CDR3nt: TGTGCCAGCAGTGAAGTAGTCAATTCCTACAATGAGCAGTTCTTC
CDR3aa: CASSEVVNSYNEQFF

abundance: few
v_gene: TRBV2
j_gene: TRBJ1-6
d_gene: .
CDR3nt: TGTGCCAGCAGTGAACTGGGTTCCGGTAATAATTCACCCCTCCACTTT
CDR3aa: CASSELGSGNNSPLHF

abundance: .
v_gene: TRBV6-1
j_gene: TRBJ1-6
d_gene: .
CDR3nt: TGTGCCAGCAGTGAAGATGGGAGCTCCTATAATTCACCCCTCCACTTT
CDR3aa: CASSEDGSSYNSPLHF

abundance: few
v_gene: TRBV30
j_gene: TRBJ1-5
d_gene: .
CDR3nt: TGTGCCTGCTCGTATAGCAATCAGCCCCAGCATTTT
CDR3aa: CACSYSNQPQHF

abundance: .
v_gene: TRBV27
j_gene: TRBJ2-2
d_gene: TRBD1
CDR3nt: TGTGCCAGCACGGGGGATCGACAGGGGGCCGGGGAGCTGTTTTTT
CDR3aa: CASTGDRQGAGELFF

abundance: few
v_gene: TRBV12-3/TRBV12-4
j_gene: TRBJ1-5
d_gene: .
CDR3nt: TGTGCCAGCAGTTTGGCATTGCATCAGCCCCAGCATTTT
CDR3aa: CASSLALHQPQHF

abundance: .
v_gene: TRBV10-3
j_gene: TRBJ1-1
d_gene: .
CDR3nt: TGTGCCAGCAGCCCTGGGGGGCAGATGAACACTGAAGCTTTCTTT
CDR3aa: CASSPGGQMNTEAFF

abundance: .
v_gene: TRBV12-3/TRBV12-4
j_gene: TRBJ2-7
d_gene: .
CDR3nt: TGTGCCAGCAGTCCATCCTATCGCTCCGGAGCCTACGAGCAGTACTTC
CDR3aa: CASSPSYRSGAYEQYF

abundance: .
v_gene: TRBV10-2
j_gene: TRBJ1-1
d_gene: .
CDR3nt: TGCGCCAGCGCCGTGGACCTAGGGAGGACTGAAGCTTTCTTT
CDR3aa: CASAVDLGRTEAFF

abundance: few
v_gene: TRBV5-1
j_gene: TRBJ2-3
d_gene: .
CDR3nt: TGCGCCAGCAGCTTGGTCACGGAGGACGCCACAGATACGCAGTATTTT
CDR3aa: CASSLVTEDATDTQYF

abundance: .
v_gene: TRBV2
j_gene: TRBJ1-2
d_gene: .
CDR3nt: TGTGCCAGCAGGACAGATCTTTCCTATGGCTACACCTTC
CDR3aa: CASRTDLSYGYTF

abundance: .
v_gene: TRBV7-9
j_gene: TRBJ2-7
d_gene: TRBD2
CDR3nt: TGTGCCAGCCGGGCTAGCGGGAGGGCCGAGCAGTACTTC
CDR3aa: CASRASGRAEQYF

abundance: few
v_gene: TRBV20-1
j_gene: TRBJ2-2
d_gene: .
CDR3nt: TGCAGTGCTAGAGTTGAATACACCGGGGAGCTGTTTTTT
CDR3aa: CSARVEYTGELFF

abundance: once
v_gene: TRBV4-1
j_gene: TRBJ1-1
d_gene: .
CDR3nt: TGCGCCAGCAGCCAAGTCCGGACGAACACTGAAGCTCTCTTT
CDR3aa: CASSQVRTNTEALF

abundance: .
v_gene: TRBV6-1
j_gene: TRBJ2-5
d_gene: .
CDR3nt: TGTGCCAGCTGTCGTTTTCAGTTGGGGAGTGAAGAGACCCAGTACTTC
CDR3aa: CASCRFQLGSEETQYF

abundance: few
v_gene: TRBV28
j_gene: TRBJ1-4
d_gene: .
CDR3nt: TGTGCCAGCAGGGACGAGGTCCCTCAGGGGGAAAAACTGTTTTTT
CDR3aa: CASRDEVPQGEKLFF

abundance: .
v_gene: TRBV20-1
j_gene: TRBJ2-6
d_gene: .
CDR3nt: TGCAGTGCAAGAGAGCAGGGCACTCCTGGGGCCAACGTCCTGACTTTC
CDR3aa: CSAREQGTPGANVLTF

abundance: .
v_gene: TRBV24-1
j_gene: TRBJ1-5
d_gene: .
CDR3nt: TGTGCCACCACCGTTACAGGGAAGGCCCAGCATTTT
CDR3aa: CATTVTGKAQHF

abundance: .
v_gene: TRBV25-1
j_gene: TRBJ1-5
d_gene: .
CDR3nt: TGTGCCAGCAGTGAACAGGGTTGGGAGCCCCAGCATTTT
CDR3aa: CASSEQGWEPQHF

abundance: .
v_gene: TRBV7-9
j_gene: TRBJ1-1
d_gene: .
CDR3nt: TGTGCCAGCAGCTCGACGACAAGGATGGCCACTGAAGCTTTCTTT
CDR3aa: CASSSTTRMATEAFF

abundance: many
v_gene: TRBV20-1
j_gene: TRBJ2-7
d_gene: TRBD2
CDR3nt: TGCAGTGCTAGAGACCTACTAGCGGGGGACCGGGGGCAGCAGTACTTC
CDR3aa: CSARDLLAGDRGQQYF

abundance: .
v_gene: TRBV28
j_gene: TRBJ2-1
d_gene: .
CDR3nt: TGTGCCAGCAGTTTGCCCGGGGAATACCATGAGCAGTTCTTC
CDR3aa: CASSLPGEYHEQFF

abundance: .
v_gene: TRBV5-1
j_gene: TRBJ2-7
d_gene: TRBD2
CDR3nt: TGCGCCAGCAGCCTCCTAGCGGGGTTAGTCTACGAGCAGTACTTC
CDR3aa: CASSLLAGLVYEQYF

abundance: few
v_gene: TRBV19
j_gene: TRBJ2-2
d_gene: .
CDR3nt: TGTGCCAGTAGACCCAGGGGGGGAAGCACCGGGGAGCTGTTTTTT
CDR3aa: CASRPRGGSTGELFF

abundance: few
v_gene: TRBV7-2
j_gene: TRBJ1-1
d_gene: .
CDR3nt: TGTGCCAGCAGCTTAGAGGAAGCGAACACTGAAGCTTTCTTT
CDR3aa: CASSLEEANTEAFF

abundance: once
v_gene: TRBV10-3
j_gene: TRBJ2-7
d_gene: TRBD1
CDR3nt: TGTGCCATCAAGACGACAGGGGGCGCCGAGCAGTACTTC
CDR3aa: CAIKTTGGAEQYF

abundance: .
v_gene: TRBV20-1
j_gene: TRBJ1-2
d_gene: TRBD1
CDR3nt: TGCAGTGCTAGTAGGACAGGGGATAACTATGGCTACACCTTC
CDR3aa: CSASRTGDNYGYTF

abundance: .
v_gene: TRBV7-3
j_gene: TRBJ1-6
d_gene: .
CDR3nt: TGTGCCAGCAGTTTGGTAGTCTCCTATAATTCACCCCTCCACTTT
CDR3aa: CASSLVVSYNSPLHF

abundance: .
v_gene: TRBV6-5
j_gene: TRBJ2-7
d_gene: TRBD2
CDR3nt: TGTGCCAGCAGGAGGAGGGCGGGGGGCCGTAGCTCCTACGAGCAGTACTTC
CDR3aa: CASRRRAGGRSSYEQYF

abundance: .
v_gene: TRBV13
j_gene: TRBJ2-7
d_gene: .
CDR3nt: TGTGCCAGCAGCGCACGGACAAGCTCCTACAAGCAGTACTTC
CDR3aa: CASSARTSSYKQYF

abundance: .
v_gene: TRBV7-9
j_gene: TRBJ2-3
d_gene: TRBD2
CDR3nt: TGTGCCAGCAGCCCCGCCCGGACTAGCTTCTCAGATACGCAGTATTTT
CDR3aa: CASSPARTSFSDTQYF

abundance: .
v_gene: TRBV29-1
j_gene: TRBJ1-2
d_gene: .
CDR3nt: TGCAGCGTTGAAGACCTCCCCCGGGCCGCCGGTGGCTACACCTTC
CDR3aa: CSVEDLPRAAGGYTF

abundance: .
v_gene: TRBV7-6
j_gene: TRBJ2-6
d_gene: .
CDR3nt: TGTGCCAGCAGCTTAGCCTCCTTGGGGGCGATTCGACCAGATTCGCGCGGGGCCAACGTCCTGACTTTC
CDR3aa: CASSLASLGAIRPDSRGANVLTF

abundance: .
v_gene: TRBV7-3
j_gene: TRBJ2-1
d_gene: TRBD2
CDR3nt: TGTGCCAGCAGCTTGAAGAGCGGGGCATACAATGAGCAGTTCTTC
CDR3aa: CASSLKSGAYNEQFF

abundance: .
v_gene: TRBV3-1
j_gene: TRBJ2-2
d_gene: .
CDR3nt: TGTGCCAGCAGAGCCTGGGTGGGAACCGGGGAGCTGTTTTTT
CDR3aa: CASRAWVGTGELFF

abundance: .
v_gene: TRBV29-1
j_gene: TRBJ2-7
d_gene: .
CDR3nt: TGCAGCGTTGAAGTAGGTTCCGAGCAGTACTTC
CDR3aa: CSVEVGSEQYF

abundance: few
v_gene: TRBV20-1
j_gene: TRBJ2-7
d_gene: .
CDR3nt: TGCAGTGGAGGGGACTTCCGATACGAGCAGTACTTC
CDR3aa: CSGGDFRYEQYF

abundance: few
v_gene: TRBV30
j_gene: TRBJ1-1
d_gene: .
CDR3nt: TGTGCCTGGAGTGTAGGAGGGACTAACACTGAAGCTTTCTTT
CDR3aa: CAWSVGGTNTEAFF

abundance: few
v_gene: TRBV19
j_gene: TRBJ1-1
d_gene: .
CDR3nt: TGTGCCAGCGAGCCCAGTCCAGCCTCCACTGAAGCTTTCTTT
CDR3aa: CASEPSPASTEAFF

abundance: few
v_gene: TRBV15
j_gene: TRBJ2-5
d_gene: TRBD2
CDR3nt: TGTGCCACCAGCGAGGGACTAGCGGGAGTGGGCTGGGAGACCCAGTACTTC
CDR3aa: CATSEGLAGVGWETQYF

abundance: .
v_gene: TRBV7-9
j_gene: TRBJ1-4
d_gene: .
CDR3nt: TGTGCCAGCAGCCATCGAAGCGCAACTAATGAAAAACTGCTTTTT
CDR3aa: CASSHRSATNEKLLF

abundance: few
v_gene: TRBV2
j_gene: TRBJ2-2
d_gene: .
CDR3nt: TGTGCCAGCTGCACGCCCGGGGAGCTGTTTTTT
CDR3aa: CASCTPGELFF

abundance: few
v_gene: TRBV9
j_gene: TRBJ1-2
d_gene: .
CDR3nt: TGTGCCAGCAGCCCCAGAGCGACAGGCTACACCTTC
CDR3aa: CASSPRATGYTF

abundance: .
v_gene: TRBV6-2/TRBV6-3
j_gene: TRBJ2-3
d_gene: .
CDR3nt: TGTGCCAGCAGTTTCCACGGTACGCAGTATTTT
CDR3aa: CASSFHGTQYF

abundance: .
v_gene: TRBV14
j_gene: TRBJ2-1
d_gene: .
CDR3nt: TGTGCCAGCAGCCAAGATTCGGGGTGGGATGAGCAGTTCTTC
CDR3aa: CASSQDSGWDEQFF

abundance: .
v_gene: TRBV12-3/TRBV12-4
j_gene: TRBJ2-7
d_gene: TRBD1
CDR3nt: TGTGCCAGCAGTTTTTTACCCGGACAGGCGGCGGCCTACGAGCAGTACTTC
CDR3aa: CASSFLPGQAAAYEQYF

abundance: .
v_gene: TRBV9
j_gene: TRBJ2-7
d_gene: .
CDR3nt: TGTGCCAGCAGCCCCCCCACAGCCTACGAGCAGTACTTC
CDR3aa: CASSPPTAYEQYF

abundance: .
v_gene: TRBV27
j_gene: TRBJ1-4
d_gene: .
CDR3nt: TGTGCCAGCAGTAAGACGAGGGGGGATGAAAAACTGTTTTTT
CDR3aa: CASSKTRGDEKLFF

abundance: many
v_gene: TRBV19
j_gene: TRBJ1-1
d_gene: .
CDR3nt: TGTGCCAGTAGCTACAGGACCACTGAAGCTTTCTTT
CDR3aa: CASSYRTTEAFF

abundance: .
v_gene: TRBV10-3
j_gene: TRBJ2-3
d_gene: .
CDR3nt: TGTGCCATCAGTGACGCGGGGAGCACAGATACGCAGTATTTT
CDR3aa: CAISDAGSTDTQYF